These 16 T cell receptor beta chains were all obtained from the same sample, sequenced in a study of beta chain features in type 1 diabetes. The authors reverse transcribed all of the isolated RNA, so sequencing captured expressed TCRB transcripts. Data came from immunoSEQ multiplex PCR; TCRdb stores just in-frame clones and leaves some out. Here the sample spans around 150,000 clones, less than 9% being singletons. The sample consisted of central memory CD4+ T cells from blood. All receptors come from a woman aged 25 to 39 in good health.

This clone was detected a few times. This sequence joins TRBV2 and TRBJ2-7; TRBD1 is a possible D gene (5 bases). Germline V gene data show CDR1 as SNHLY and CDR2 as FYNNEI. The CDR3 length is 14 residues. Trimming removed 0 bases at V and 0 bases at J, with 6 bases between. CDR3 protein: CASSEADNSYEQYF. In nucleotides, the CDR3 is TGTGCCAGCAGTGAAGCGGACAACTCCTACGAGCAGTACTTC. The entire variable domain, with the rest obtained from reference TRBV2 and TRBJ2-7, is as follows: EPEVTQTPSHQVTQMGQEVILRCVPISNHLYFYWYRQILGQKVEFLVSFYNNEISEKSEIFDDQFSVERPDGSNFTLKIRSTKLEDSAMYFCASSEADNSYEQYFGPGTRLTVT.

In its sample, this clone was seen a few times. The chain has TRBV4-2 and TRBJ2-5; 10 bases line up with TRBD1. The V segment lost 2 bases and the J segment 4 bases; nucleotides outside the gene matches: 7. This CDR3 has 16 residues. Germline CDR1 reads LGHNA; CDR2 reads YNFKEQ. CDR3 loop: CASSQYDRGLGETQYF. CDR3 sequence (DNA): TGTGCCAGCAGCCAATATGACAGGGGGCTGGGAGAGACCCAGTACTTC.

This rearrangement joins TRBV5-1 to TRBJ2-1; tentatively, D is TRBD2 (5 bases). The V gene's germline CDR1 is SGHRS and CDR2 YFSETQ. The CDR3 is 13 residues long. The V and J ends lost 4 bases and 9 bases respectively, with 14 bases between them. CDR3 nucleotide sequence: TGCGCCAGCAGCCTCTTTGGGAGCGGTGAGCAGTTCTTC. It codes for CASSLFGSGEQFF.

The rearrangement links TRBV11-2 to TRBJ2-1; 7 nucleotides align to TRBD2. With V trimmed by 2 bases and J by 5 bases, 3 bases remained unmatched. This CDR3 is built from 14 residues. The germline V gene encodes CDR1 SGHAT and CDR2 FQNNGV. The CDR3 coding sequence is TGTGCCAGCAGCTTACAGCTAGCGGACAATGAGCAGTTCTTC. Translating gives CASSLQLADNEQFF.

The chain recombines TRBV19 with TRBJ2-6, with D possibly matching TRBD2 (6 bases). The CDR3 extends over 16 amino acids. In germline, CDR1 is LNHDA, CDR2 SQIVND (reference sequence). The V and J ends lost 2 bases and 2 bases respectively, with 10 bases between them. The CDR3 loop reads CASSIPREAGANVLTF. CDR3 DNA: TGTGCCAGTAGTATACCCAGGGAGGCTGGGGCCAACGTCCTGACTTTC.

The genes are TRBV6-1 and TRBJ2-4, with 10 bases fitting TRBD2. Trimming removed 4 bases from V and 6 bases from J; junction bases left unmatched: 0. The germline V gene has CDR1 MNHNS and CDR2 SASEGT. The CDR3 is 13 amino acids. The CDR3 region has the DNA TGTGCCAGCAGTGGGACTAGCGGAAACATTCAGTACTTC. Amino acids: CASSGTSGNIQYF.

The table lists this clone with a few counts. This rearrangement joins TRBV6-5 to TRBJ2-1; 13 bases fit TRBD2. The V gene end was trimmed by 5 bases and the J gene end by 8 bases; junction bases not matched to a gene: 6. Germline V lookup: CDR1 MNHEY, CDR2 SVGAGI. The CDR3 covers 15 residues. The CDR3 loop reads CASSKGTSGIYEQFF. Written as DNA, the CDR3 is TGTGCCAGCAGTAAAGGGACTAGCGGGATCTATGAGCAGTTCTTC.

The chain has TRBV5-1 and TRBJ2-7; maybe TRBD2 (7 bases). Per the germline V gene, CDR1 is SGHRS and CDR2 is YFSETQ. Deletions cut 3 bases from V and 3 bases from J, with 19 bases between. CDR3 length: 16 residues. CDR3 nucleotide sequence: TGCGCCAGCAGCTCCGTGGCGGGGGCGGTAATCTACGAGCAGTACTTC. Translated: CASSSVAGAVIYEQYF.

This clone has only a few counts. The V call is TRBV18, the J call TRBJ2-5; D gene uncertain. From germline, CDR1 is KGHSH and CDR2 LQKENI. Trimming took off 3 bases at V and 4 bases at J, with 9 bases between the two ends. This CDR3 region has 13 residues. The CDR3 DNA reads as TGTGCCAGCTCACCTCAGTCCGCAGAGACCCAGTACTTC. Its protein product is CASSPQSAETQYF.

A few counts support this clone. The V gene is TRBV28, the J gene TRBJ1-4; D gene uncertain. Germline V gene data show CDR1 as MDHEN and CDR2 as SYDVKM. CDR3 size: 14 residues. Between the trimmed V and J ends, which lost 5 bases and 10 bases, there was a span of 17 bases. CDR3 coding DNA: TGTGCCAGCAGTACCAAACCGGGTCTTGCAAAACTGTTTTTT. Translated: CASSTKPGLAKLFF.

V is TRBV6-5 and J is TRBJ2-1; weak D call: TRBD2 (6 bases). In germline, CDR1 is MNHEY, CDR2 SVGAGI. With 1 base removed from V and 10 bases from J, the gap between germline ends came to 14 bases. CDR3 length: 14 amino acids. This CDR3 reads CASSYWGELREQFF. CDR3 DNA sequence: TGTGCCAGCAGTTACTGGGGGGAGTTGCGGGAGCAGTTCTTC.

This clone was detected many times. The rearrangement uses TRBV9 and TRBJ2-1; TRBD2 is a possible D gene (6 bases). CDR1 is SGDLS, CDR2 YYNGEE, per germline. CDR3 length equals 15 residues. Trimming left V 1 base short and J 9 bases short, with 17 bases between. DNA of the CDR3: TGTGCCAGCAGCGTACATCGGTTAGTGGGAGGTGAGCAGTTCTTC. It specifies CASSVHRLVGGEQFF.

This chain joins TRBV30 and TRBJ1-5; 9 bases are shared with TRBD1. CDR3 length equals 14 residues. Germline loops: CDR1 GTSNPN, CDR2 SVGIG (reference sequence). The ends lost 1 base at V and 2 bases at J; junction bases unmatched: 0. DNA of the CDR3: TGTGCCTGGAGTGGGACAGGGGGCAATCAGCCCCAGCATTTT. It specifies CAWSGTGGNQPQHF.

V usage is TRBV7-2 and J usage is TRBJ2-2; 7 bases are a match to TRBD1. Per germline, CDR1 SGHTA and CDR2 FQGNSA. V was clipped by 0 bases and J by 6 bases; unmatched bases: 10. This CDR3 contains 17 residues. The CDR3 DNA reads as TGTGCCAGCAGCTTAGCCCGGTACAGGGGACCGGCCGGGGAGCTGTTTTTT. Translated: CASSLARYRGPAGELFF.

This clone appeared many times. The chain employs TRBV15 and TRBJ2-5; D might be TRBD2 (5 bases). V lost 0 bases to trimming and J lost 4 bases, with 15 bases between them. This CDR3 is built from 16 residues. Germline V gene sequence: CDR1 LNHNV, CDR2 YYDKDF (reference sequence). CDR3 sequence: CATSRDRASSRETQYF. In DNA, the CDR3 is TGTGCCACCAGCAGAGATCGGGCTAGCAGCCGAGAGACCCAGTACTTC. Using reference TRBV15 and TRBJ2-5 for the parts outside the CDR3, the full variable domain is DAMVIQNPRYQVTQFGKPVTLSCSQTLNHNVMYWYQQKSSQAPKLLFHYYDKDFNNEADTPDNFQSRRPNTSFCFLDIRSPGLGDTAMYLCATSRDRASSRETQYFGPGTRLLVL.

This rearrangement joins TRBV7-3 to TRBJ2-3; D might be TRBD2 (6 bases). V dropped 5 bases and J dropped 2 bases, with 14 bases sitting between them. Per the germline V gene, CDR1 is SGHTA and CDR2 is FQGTGA. The length of the CDR3 is 15 residues. CDR3 region: CASSRSGGSTDTQYF. CDR3 nucleotides: TGTGCCAGCAGCCGAAGTGGGGGGTCCACAGATACGCAGTATTTT.